This passage covers 26 T cell receptor beta chains from one sample sequenced in a study of blood T cell repertoires in COVID-19. Assay: immunoSEQ multiplex PCR; the TCRdb copy retains only in-frame clones and omits some. Counted here are 210,000 or so clones, 70% to 90% occurring once; the ten biggest clones make up about 6.8%. Material for sequencing was peripheral blood. Receptor source: a woman aged 40 to 50 who had recovered from COVID-19.

The chain has TRBV30 and TRBJ1-1; 7 bases match TRBD1. With 7 bases clipped from V and 5 bases from J, the junction kept 7 bases outside the gene matches. In germline, CDR1 is GTSNPN, CDR2 SVGIG (reference sequence). CDR3 size: 12 residues. CDR3 sequence: CASHRGGTEAFF. The CDR3 DNA reads TGTGCCTCCCACAGGGGAGGTACTGAAGCTTTCTTT.

This clone was counted a single time. The rearrangement joins TRBV6-1 to TRBJ1-2, with 8 nucleotides matching TRBD1. The CDR3 has 13 residues. Germline V gene lookup returns CDR1 MNHNS and CDR2 SASEGT. V lost 5 bases to trimming and J lost 10 bases; unmatched junction nucleotides: 9. CDR3 residues: CASSYRQGADYTF. CDR3 nucleotides: TGTGCCAGCAGTTATCGGCAGGGGGCTGACTACACCTTC.

The gene calls are TRBV3-1 (or the pseudogene TRBV3-2) and TRBJ2-5; maybe TRBD2 (6 bases). The ends were cut back, 8 bases at V and 5 bases at J, with 12 bases in the middle. Germline V gene sequence: CDR1 LGHDT, CDR2 YNNKEL (reference sequence). This CDR3 is built from 12 residues. The CDR3 is CASLQRVETQYF. For the CDR3, the DNA is TGTGCCAGCCTCCAGCGGGTGGAGACCCAGTACTTC.

This sequence joins TRBV28 and TRBJ2-5, with 10 nucleotides matching TRBD2. V shed 2 bases and J 5 bases; nucleotides not matched to a gene: 8. This CDR3 comprises 16 residues. Germline CDR1 MDHEN, CDR2 SYDVKM. CDR3 sequence: CASSLLAGAGQETQYF. CDR3 DNA sequence: TGTGCCAGCAGTTTACTAGCGGGAGCGGGTCAGGAGACCCAGTACTTC.

In DNA, the CDR3 is TGTGCCAGTAGTGGTAGCGGGTTGGGGGGAGATACGCAGTATTTT. Encoded protein: CASSGSGLGGDTQYF. J is TRBJ2-3 and V is TRBV19; 7 bases match TRBD2. The CDR3 runs to 15 residues. The germline V gene has CDR1 LNHDA and CDR2 SQIVND (reference sequence). Trimming took 5 bases from V and 5 from J; bases not matched to a gene: 10.

V and J are TRBV19 and TRBJ1-2; D is unresolved. The ends were cut back, 3 bases at V and 10 bases at J, with 15 bases in the middle. Germline V gene sequence: CDR1 LNHDA, CDR2 SQIVND (reference sequence). The CDR3 extends over 13 amino acids. CDR3 DNA: TGTGCCAGTAGTATTCCGCACGGGGATCTCTACACCTTC. Residues: CASSIPHGDLYTF.

The gene calls are TRBV19 and TRBJ1-6; 8 positions match TRBD1. Germline V gene lookup returns CDR1 LNHDA and CDR2 SQIVND (reference sequence). V trimming: 5 bases; J trimming: 6 bases; junction bases outside the gene matches: 9. The CDR3 is 16 amino acids. CDR3 protein: CASSPIVTGGNSPLHF. As DNA, the CDR3 is TGTGCCAGTAGTCCTATCGTTACAGGGGGTAATTCACCCCTCCACTTT.

The chain is built from TRBV6-2 or TRBV6-3 and TRBJ1-1; D not certain. V lost 2 bases, J lost 5 bases, and 12 bases lay in between. Germline V lookup: CDR1 MNHEY, CDR2 SVGEGT. There are 14 residues in the CDR3. The CDR3, as DNA: TGTGCCAGCAGTTACCCCGAAGCGCGGACTGAAGCTTTCTTT. It codes for CASSYPEARTEAFF.

The chain has TRBV18 and TRBJ1-2, with TRBD1 as a possible D gene (5 bases). Trimming removed 0 bases from V and 4 bases from J, with 15 bases in between. Germline V gene sequence: CDR1 KGHSH, CDR2 LQKENI. This CDR3 spans 16 amino acids. This CDR3 is CASSPPDSGLGYGYTF. CDR3 DNA sequence: TGTGCCAGCTCACCACCAGACAGCGGGCTGGGCTATGGCTACACCTTC.

The chain recombines TRBV5-1 with TRBJ2-1; 10 bases are shared with TRBD2. Trimming at V came to 0 bases and at J to 4 bases, leaving 7 bases not matched to a gene. Germline-derived CDR1 and CDR2 are SGHRS and YFSETQ. The CDR3 loop spans 17 amino acids. Written as DNA, the CDR3 is TGCGCCAGCAGCTTGGATCCTAGCGGGAGCAAATACAATGAGCAGTTCTTC. It encodes CASSLDPSGSKYNEQFF. The full variable domain, with the rest looked up from reference TRBV5-1 and TRBJ2-1, is KAGVTQTPRYLIKTRGQQVTLSCSPISGHRSVSWYQQTPGQGLQFLFEYFSETQRNKGNFPGRFSGRQFSNSRSEMNVSTLELGDSALYLCASSLDPSGSKYNEQFFGPGTRLTVL.

This clone has a handful of counts. The V and J genes are TRBV7-9 and TRBJ2-7, with 9 bases lining up with TRBD1. The CDR3 sequence is 14 residues long. Germline CDR1 and CDR2: SEHNR and FQNEAQ (reference sequence). The trim removed 4 bases at V and 4 bases at J, leaving 5 bases unmatched. The CDR3 reads CASSSPDRGYEQYF. As DNA, the CDR3 is TGTGCCAGCAGCTCTCCGGACAGGGGATACGAGCAGTACTTC.

This chain links TRBV6-5 with TRBJ2-7; 14 nucleotides align to TRBD2. V was clipped by 0 bases and J by 2 bases; unmatched bases: 0. Germline CDR1 is MNHEY and CDR2 is SVGAGI. This CDR3 comprises 16 residues. The DNA for the CDR3 is TGTGCCAGCAGTTACTCGACTAGCGGGAGGGCCTACGAGCAGTACTTC. Translated: CASSYSTSGRAYEQYF.

The chain joins TRBV18 to TRBJ2-3; 10 bases line up with TRBD2. J gave up 6 bases and V 2 bases, and 2 bases lay outside the gene matches. The CDR3 runs 14 residues. The germline V gene encodes CDR1 KGHSH and CDR2 LQKENI. The CDR3 nucleotides are TGTGCCAGCTCACCAACTAGCGGGGTGGATACGCAGTATTTT. Its protein is CASSPTSGVDTQYF.

V and J are TRBV20-1 and TRBJ2-5, with TRBD2 matching over 7 bases. Trimming at V came to 3 bases and at J to 1 base, leaving 8 bases not matched to a gene. Germline assignment: CDR1 DFQATT and CDR2 SNEGSKA (reference sequence). The CDR3 length is 15 residues. The DNA of the CDR3 is TGCAGTGCTAGTTCTAGCGGAGAGTTCCAAGAGACCCAGTACTTC. Translating gives CSASSSGEFQETQYF.

The rearrangement links TRBV30 to TRBJ1-5, with a weak D call TRBD1 (5 bases). This CDR3 region has 14 residues. V dropped 6 bases and J dropped 0 bases, with 12 bases sitting between them. CDR1 is GTSNPN and CDR2 is SVGIG in the germline V gene (reference sequence). CDR3 amino acids: CACSTVNSNQPQHF. In DNA form, the CDR3 reads TGTGCCTGCTCGACAGTGAATAGCAATCAGCCCCAGCATTTT.

The V and J genes are TRBV27 and TRBJ1-1; D unresolved. In germline, CDR1 is MNHEY, CDR2 SMNVEV (reference sequence). This CDR3 is 15 amino acids long. The V end was cut by 5 bases, the J end by 7 bases, with 20 bases between. The chain's CDR3 is CASSPRLRNLNEAFF. DNA for the CDR3: TGTGCCAGCAGTCCTAGACTAAGAAATCTAAATGAAGCTTTCTTT.

This chain connects TRBV28 to TRBJ2-7, with 9 bases identical to TRBD1. Losses at the gene ends were 6 bases for V and 0 bases for J; bases not matched to a gene: 15. Germline V gene data show CDR1 as MDHEN and CDR2 as SYDVKM. This CDR3 has 18 amino acids. CDR3: CASSLISPGTGHSYEQYF. The CDR3 DNA reads as TGTGCCAGCAGCTTAATTAGTCCCGGGACAGGGCACTCCTACGAGCAGTACTTC.

This rearrangement joins TRBV6-6 to TRBJ2-3; a possible D gene is TRBD2 (6 bases). The germline V gene has CDR1 MNHNY and CDR2 SVGAGI (reference sequence). V was pared by 6 bases and J by 0 bases, with 10 bases between. The CDR3 loop spans 14 amino acids. CDR3 bases: TGTGCCAGCAGGCCCGGGGGTAGCACAGATACGCAGTATTTT. This gives the protein CASRPGGSTDTQYF.

The rearrangement uses TRBV6-6 and TRBJ2-1; D might be TRBD2 (5 bases). Germline-derived CDR1 and CDR2 are MNHNY and SVGAGI (reference sequence). This CDR3 contains 13 residues. V shed 2 bases and J shed 6 bases, with 8 bases lying between them. CDR3 bases: TGTGCCAGCAGTTACGTGGGAGCCAATGAGCAGTTCTTC. This codes for CASSYVGANEQFF.

The chain has TRBV29-1 and TRBJ1-2; 7 positions agree with TRBD1. CDR3 length equals 12 residues. Losses at the gene ends were 5 bases for V and 5 bases for J; bases not matched to a gene: 5. CDR1 and CDR2 (germline): SQVTM, ANQGSEA. The CDR3 reads CSVSGTVYGYTF. The CDR3 region has the DNA TGCAGCGTTTCCGGGACAGTTTATGGCTACACCTTC.

In its sample, this clone was seen a few times. J is TRBJ2-7 and V is TRBV6-5, with 13 nucleotides matching TRBD2. The CDR3 has 16 residues. With 2 bases clipped from V and 2 bases from J, the junction kept 3 bases outside the gene matches. The germline V gene has CDR1 MNHEY and CDR2 SVGAGI. CDR3 bases: TGTGCCAGCAGTTACCTCGGACTAGCGGGAGCCTACGAGCAGTACTTC. Translated: CASSYLGLAGAYEQYF.

The chain employs TRBV3-1 (or the pseudogene TRBV3-2) and TRBJ1-5; 12 nucleotides agree with TRBD1. The germline gives CDR1 LGHDT, CDR2 YNNKEL (reference sequence). CDR3 length: 16 amino acids. V lost 4 bases, J lost 4 bases, and 5 bases stayed unmatched. The DNA for the CDR3 is TGTGCCAGCAGCCGCGGGGGACAGGGGGCGAATCAGCCCCAGCATTTT. Amino acid sequence: CASSRGGQGANQPQHF.

This chain links TRBV11-2 with TRBJ2-2; perhaps TRBD1 as D (5 bases). This CDR3 has 19 residues. CDR1 and CDR2 from the germline V gene are SGHAT and FQNNGV. V was shortened by 2 bases and J by 0 bases, with 19 bases between the two germline ends. The CDR3 here is CASSLKARSTVANTGELFF. The CDR3 DNA is TGTGCCAGCAGCTTAAAGGCTAGATCGACAGTGGCGAACACCGGGGAGCTGTTTTTT.

This chain links TRBV6-5 with TRBJ1-6; the D gene is possibly TRBD1 (5 bases). Germline CDR1 MNHEY, CDR2 SVGAGI. The CDR3 contains 13 residues. The V gene lost 8 bases and the J gene lost 8 bases, with 13 bases spanning the gap. Here the CDR3 DNA reads TGTGCCAGCCGACGGGGGGTGGATTCACCCCTCCACTTT. Protein: CASRRGVDSPLHF.

As for this clone: At one end the junction does not follow the germline gene, possibly because of a read error. The chain employs TRBV7-8 and TRBJ2-3; D may be TRBD2 (6 bases). There are 13 residues in the CDR3. The germline V gene has CDR1 SGHVS and CDR2 FQNEAQ. The CDR3 loop reads CASSSPGLPAVPF. CDR3 nucleotides: TGTGCCAGCAGCTCACCGGGACTCCCCGCGGTACCCTTT.

The J gene is TRBJ1-2, the V gene TRBV30, with 7 bases lining up with TRBD1. Germline CDR1 reads GTSNPN; CDR2 reads SVGIG (reference sequence). V gave up 1 base and J gave up 4 bases; unmatched junction bases: 6. The CDR3 loop spans 14 amino acids. The CDR3 DNA reads as TGTGCCTGGAGTGGGGGACAGTACCCCTATGGCTACACCTTC. Translated: CAWSGGQYPYGYTF.